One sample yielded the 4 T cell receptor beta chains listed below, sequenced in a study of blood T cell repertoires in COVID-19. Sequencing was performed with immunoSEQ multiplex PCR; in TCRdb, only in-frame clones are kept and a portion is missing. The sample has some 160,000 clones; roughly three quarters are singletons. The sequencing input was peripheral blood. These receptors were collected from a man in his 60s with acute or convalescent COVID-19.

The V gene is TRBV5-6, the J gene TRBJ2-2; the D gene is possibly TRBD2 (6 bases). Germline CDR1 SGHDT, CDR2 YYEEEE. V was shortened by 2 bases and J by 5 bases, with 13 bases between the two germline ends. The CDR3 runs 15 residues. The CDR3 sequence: CASSLRERGTGELFF. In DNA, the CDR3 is TGTGCCAGCAGCTTACGGGAGAGGGGAACCGGGGAGCTGTTTTTT.

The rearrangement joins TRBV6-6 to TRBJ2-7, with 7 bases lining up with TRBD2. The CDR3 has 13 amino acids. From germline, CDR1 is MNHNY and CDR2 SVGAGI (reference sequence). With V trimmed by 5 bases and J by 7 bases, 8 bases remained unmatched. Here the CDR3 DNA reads TGTGCCAGCAGTGCGTCGGGACTAAATGAGCAGTACTTC. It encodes CASSASGLNEQYF.

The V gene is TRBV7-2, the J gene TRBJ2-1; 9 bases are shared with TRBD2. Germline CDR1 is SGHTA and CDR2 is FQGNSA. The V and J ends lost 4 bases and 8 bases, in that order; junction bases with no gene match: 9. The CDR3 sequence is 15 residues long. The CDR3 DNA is TGTGCCAGCAGCTCCTTTAGCGGGAGATATGATGAGCAGTTCTTC. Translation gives CASSSFSGRYDEQFF.

Here the CDR3 DNA reads TGTGCCAGTACCCCCCGAGGGACTAGCGGGAGGGCCTTCTACGAGCAGTACTTC. Protein product: CASTPRGTSGRAFYEQYF. The gene calls are TRBV19 and TRBJ2-7; 16 bases agree with TRBD2. The junction had 12 bases not matched to a gene; V was cut back by 7 bases and J by 3 bases. The CDR3 has 18 amino acids. CDR1 LNHDA and CDR2 SQIVND come from the germline V gene (reference sequence).